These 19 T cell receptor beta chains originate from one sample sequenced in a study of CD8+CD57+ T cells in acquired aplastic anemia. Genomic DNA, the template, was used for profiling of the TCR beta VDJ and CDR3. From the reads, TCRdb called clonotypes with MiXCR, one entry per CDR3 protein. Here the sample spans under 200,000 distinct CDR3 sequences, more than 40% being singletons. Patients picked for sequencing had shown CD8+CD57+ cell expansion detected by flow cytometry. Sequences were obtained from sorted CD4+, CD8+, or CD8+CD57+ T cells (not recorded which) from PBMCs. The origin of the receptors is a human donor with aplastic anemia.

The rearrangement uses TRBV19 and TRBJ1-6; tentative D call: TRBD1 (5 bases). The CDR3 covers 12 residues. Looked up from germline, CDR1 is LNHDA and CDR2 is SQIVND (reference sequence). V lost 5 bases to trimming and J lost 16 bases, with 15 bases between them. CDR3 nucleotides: TGTGCCAGTAGTTTAGCGGGGGACCGTCTCCACTTT. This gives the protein CASSLAGDRLHF.

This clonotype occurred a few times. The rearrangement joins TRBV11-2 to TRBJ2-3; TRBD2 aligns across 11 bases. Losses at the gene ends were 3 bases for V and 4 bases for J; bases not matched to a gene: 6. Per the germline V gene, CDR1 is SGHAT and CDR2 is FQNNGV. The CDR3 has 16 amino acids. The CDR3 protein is CASSLGSGRGADTQYF. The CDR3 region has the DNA TGTGCCAGCAGCTTGGGTAGCGGGAGGGGGGCAGATACGCAGTATTTT.

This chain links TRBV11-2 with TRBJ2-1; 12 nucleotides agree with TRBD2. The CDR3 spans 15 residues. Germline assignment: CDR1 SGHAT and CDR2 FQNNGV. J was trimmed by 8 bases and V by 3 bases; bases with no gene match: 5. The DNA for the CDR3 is TGTGCCAGCAGCTTTGGACTAGCGGGATCAGATGAGCAGTTCTTC. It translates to CASSFGLAGSDEQFF.

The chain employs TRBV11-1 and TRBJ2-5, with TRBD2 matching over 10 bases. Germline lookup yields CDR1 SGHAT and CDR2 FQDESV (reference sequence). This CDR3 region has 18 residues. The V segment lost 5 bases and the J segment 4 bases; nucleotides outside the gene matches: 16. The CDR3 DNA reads TGTGCCAGCAGCCTTGAGTCTAGCGGGGGCCACCGGAGAGAGACCCAGTACTTC. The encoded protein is CASSLESSGGHRRETQYF.

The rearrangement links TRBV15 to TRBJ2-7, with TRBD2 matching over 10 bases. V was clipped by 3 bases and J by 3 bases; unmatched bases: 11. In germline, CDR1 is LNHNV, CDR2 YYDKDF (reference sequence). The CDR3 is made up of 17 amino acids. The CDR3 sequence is CATSSSLAGALGYEQYF. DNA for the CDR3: TGTGCCACCAGCAGTTCCCTAGCGGGGGCCCTTGGCTACGAGCAGTACTTC. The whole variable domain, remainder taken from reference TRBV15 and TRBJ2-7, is DAMVIQNPRYQVTQFGKPVTLSCSQTLNHNVMYWYQQKSSQAPKLLFHYYDKDFNNEADTPDNFQSRRPNTSFCFLDIRSPGLGDTAMYLCATSSSLAGALGYEQYFGPGTRLTVT.

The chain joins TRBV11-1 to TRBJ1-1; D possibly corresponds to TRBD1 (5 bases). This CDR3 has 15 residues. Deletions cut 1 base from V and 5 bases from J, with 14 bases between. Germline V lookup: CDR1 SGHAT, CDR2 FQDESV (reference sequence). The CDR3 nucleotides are TGTGCCAGCAGCTTAGTGGCAGGGAAGGGTACTGAAGCTTTCTTT. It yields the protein CASSLVAGKGTEAFF.

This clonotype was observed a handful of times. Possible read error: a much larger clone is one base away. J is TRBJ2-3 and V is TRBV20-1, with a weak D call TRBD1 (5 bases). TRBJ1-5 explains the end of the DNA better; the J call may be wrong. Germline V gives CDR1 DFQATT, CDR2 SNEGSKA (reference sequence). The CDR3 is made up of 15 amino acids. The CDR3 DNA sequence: TGCAGTGCTAGAGATGATTCAGGGCTGACAGATACGCAGCATTTT. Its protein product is CSARDDSGLTDTQHF.

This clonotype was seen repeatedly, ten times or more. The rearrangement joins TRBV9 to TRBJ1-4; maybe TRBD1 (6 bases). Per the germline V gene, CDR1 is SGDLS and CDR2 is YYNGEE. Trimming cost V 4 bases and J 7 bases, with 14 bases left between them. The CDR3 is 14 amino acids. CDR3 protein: CASSQTGSSEKLFF. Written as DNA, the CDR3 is TGTGCCAGCAGCCAGACAGGCTCGAGTGAAAAACTGTTTTTT.

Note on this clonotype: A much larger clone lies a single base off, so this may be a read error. CDR3: CAGSRTGGEGVNTEAFF. The DNA of the CDR3 is TGCGCCGGCAGCCGGACAGGGGGCGAAGGGGTGAACACTGAAGCTTTCTTT. The V gene is TRBV5-1, the J gene TRBJ1-1, with 11 bases matching TRBD1. Germline loops: CDR1 SGHRS, CDR2 YFSETQ. The CDR3 runs 17 residues. Combining the CDR3 with reference TRBV5-1 and TRBJ1-1 gives the whole variable domain KAGVTQTPRYLIKTRGQQVTLSCSPISGHRSVSWYQQTPGQGLQFLFEYFSETQRNKGNFPGRFSGRQFSNSRSEMNVSTLELGDSALYLCAGSRTGGEGVNTEAFFGQGTRLTVV.

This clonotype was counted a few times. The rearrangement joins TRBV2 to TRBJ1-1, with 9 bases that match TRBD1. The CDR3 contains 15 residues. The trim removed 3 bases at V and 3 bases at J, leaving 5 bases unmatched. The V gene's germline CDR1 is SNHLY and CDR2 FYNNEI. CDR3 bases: TGTGCCAGCAGTGACCGAAGACAGGGGGACACTGAAGCTTTCTTT. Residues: CASSDRRQGDTEAFF.

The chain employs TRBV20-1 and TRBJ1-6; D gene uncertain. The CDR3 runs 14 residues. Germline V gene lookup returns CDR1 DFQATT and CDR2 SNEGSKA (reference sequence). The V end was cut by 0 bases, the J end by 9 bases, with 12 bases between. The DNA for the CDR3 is TGCAGTGCTAGAGATCGAAAGGGTGCTTCACCCCTCCACTTT. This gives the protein CSARDRKGASPLHF.

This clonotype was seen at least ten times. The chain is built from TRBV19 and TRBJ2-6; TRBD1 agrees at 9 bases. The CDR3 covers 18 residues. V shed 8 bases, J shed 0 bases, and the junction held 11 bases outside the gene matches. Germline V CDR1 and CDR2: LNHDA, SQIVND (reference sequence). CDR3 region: CASSQGAQVRSGANVLTF. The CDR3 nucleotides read TGTGCCAGTTCACAGGGGGCCCAAGTTCGCTCTGGGGCCAACGTCCTGACTTTC.

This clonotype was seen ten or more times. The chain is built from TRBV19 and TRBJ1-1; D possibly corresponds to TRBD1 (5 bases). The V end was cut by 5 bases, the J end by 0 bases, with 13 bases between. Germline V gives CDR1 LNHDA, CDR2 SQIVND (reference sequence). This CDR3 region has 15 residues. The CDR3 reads CASSGGEVMNTEAFF. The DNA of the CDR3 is TGTGCCAGTAGTGGGGGGGAGGTCATGAACACTGAAGCTTTCTTT.

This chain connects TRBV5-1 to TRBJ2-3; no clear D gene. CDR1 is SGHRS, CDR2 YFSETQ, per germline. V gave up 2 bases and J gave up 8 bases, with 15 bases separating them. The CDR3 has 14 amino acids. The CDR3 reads CASSFDFSAGTQYF. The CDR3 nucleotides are TGCGCCAGCAGCTTCGACTTCTCGGCAGGTACGCAGTATTTT.

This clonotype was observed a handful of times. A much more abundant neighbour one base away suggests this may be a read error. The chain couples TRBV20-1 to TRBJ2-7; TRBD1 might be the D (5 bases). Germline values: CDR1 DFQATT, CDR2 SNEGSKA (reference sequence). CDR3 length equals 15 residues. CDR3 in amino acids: CSARDAGHQPYGQYF. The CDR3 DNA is TGCAGTGCTAGAGACGCAGGGCACCAACCCTACGGGCAGTACTTC.

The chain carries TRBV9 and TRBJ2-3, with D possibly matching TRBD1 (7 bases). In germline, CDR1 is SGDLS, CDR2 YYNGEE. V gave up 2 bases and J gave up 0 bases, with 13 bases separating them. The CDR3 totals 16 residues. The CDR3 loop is CASSVLQGTSTDTQYF. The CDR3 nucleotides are TGTGCCAGCAGCGTCCTACAGGGGACTAGCACAGATACGCAGTATTTT.

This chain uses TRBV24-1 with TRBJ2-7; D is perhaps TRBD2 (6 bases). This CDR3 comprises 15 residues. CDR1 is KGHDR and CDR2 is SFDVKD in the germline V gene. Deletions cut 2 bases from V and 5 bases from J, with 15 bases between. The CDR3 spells CATSDSVGEVDEQYF. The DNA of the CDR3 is TGTGCCACCAGTGATTCCGTCGGGGAGGTGGACGAGCAGTACTTC.

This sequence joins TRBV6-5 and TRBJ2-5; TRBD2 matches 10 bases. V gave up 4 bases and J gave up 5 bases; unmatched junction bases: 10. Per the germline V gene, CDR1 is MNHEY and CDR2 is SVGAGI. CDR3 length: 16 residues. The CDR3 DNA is TGTGCCAGCAGTTTCCGTCCCGGGACTAGCGAGGAGACCCAGTACTTC. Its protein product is CASSFRPGTSEETQYF.

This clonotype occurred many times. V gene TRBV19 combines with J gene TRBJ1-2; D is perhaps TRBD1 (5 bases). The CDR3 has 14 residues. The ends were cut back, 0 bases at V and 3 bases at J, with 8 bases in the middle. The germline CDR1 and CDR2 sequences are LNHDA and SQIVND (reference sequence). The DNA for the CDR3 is TGTGCCAGTAGTATAGATGACAGCTACTATGGCTACACCTTC. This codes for CASSIDDSYYGYTF. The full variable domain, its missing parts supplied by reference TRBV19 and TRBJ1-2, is DGGITQSPKYLFRKEGQNVTLSCEQNLNHDAMYWYRQDPGQGLRLIYYSQIVNDFQKGDIAEGYSVSREKKESFPLTVTSAQKNPTAFYLCASSIDDSYYGYTFGSGTRLTVV.